This T cell receptor beta chain comes out of a study of blood T cells in healthy people across ages. This clonotype has just a few counts. Its antigen is not known. General study results and limits: Donor CMV status, an unknown factor, possibly confounded changes in expanded clonotypes.

PCR was performed a second time for about 7 to 11 cycles using a sample-barcoded 5' primer and a J-beta primer mix. TCRdb processed the 5' RACE reads anew with MiXCR; each CDR3 protein has one entry. The sample lists 1.5 million to 2 million distinct CDR3 sequences, 28% seen once, with 6.5% to 8.5% in the top ten. Trimming left V 3 bases short and J 4 bases short, with 15 bases between. Germline CDR1 reads LNHDA; CDR2 reads SQIVND (reference sequence). This CDR3 region has 15 residues. The clonotype comes from a woman in her 30s in good health. Input material: blood. V and J are TRBV19 and TRBJ1-2; a possible D gene is TRBD1 (5 bases). For the CDR3, the DNA is TGTGCCAGTAGTATTGGTGGGGCAGCCGGCTATGGCTACACCTTC. It codes for CASSIGGAAGYGYTF.